This T cell receptor (beta chain) emerged from a study of shared clonotypes between healthy human individuals. Study details: Plates per donor: three CD4 naive, three CD4 memory, two CD8 naive, one CD8 memory. Study-wide results and limits: Collection of samples was limited to blood; tissue repertoires likely differ.

For this clone: Its antigen is unidentified.

When replicate PCRs were run on sorted subsets, they used 150 to 250 ng DNA, about 30,000 T cell genomes. Per the original data handling: ImmunoSEQ yielded junction-only sequences lacking quality scores, so filtering differed. Profiling relied on immunoSEQ multiplex PCR, and the TCRdb table lists in-frame clones only, not all of them. The V and J calls and the clone size are those of that table, but D and trimming were determined from the DNA. The sample lists 330,000 or so clones; less than 75% were seen once. CDR3 length equals 14 residues. Germline loops: CDR1 WNHNN, CDR2 SYGVQD (reference sequence). The J segment lost 5 bases and the V segment lost 3 bases, leaving 3 bases of the junction unmatched.

The origin of this receptor is a man under 40 in good health. Sequences were obtained from memory CD4+ T cells sorted from blood. Indicated subset: CD45RA-negative fraction. The chain uses TRBV10-1 and TRBJ2-1; TRBD2 aligns across 8 bases. CDR3 nucleotide sequence: TGCGCCAGCAGTGAACTGCGGGAGGACAATGAGCAGTTCTTC. Residues: CASSELREDNEQFF.